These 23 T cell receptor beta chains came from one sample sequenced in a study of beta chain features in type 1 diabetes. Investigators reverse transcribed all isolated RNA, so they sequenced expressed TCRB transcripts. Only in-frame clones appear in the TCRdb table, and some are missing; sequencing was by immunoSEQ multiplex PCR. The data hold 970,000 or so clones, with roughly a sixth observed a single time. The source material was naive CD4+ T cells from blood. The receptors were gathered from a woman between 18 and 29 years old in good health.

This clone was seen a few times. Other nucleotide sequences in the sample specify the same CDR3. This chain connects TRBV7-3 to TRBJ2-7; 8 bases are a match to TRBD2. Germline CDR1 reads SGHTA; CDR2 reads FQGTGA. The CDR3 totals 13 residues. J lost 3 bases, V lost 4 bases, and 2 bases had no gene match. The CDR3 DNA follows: TGTGCCAGCAGCTCTGGGACTAGCTACGAGCAGTACTTC. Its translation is CASSSGTSYEQYF.

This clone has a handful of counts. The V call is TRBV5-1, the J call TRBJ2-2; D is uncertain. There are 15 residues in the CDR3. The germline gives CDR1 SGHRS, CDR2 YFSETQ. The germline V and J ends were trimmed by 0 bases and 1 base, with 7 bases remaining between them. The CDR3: CASSLAGWNTGELFF. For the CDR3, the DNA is TGCGCCAGCAGCTTGGCCGGGTGGAACACCGGGGAGCTGTTTTTT.

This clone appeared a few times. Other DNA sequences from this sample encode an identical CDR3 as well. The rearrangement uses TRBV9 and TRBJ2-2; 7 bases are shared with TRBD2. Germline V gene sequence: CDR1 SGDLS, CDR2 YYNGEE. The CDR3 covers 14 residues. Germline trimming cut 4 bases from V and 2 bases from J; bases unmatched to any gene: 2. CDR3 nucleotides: TGTGCCAGCAGCCCTAGCGGTAACACCGGGGAGCTGTTTTTT. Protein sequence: CASSPSGNTGELFF.

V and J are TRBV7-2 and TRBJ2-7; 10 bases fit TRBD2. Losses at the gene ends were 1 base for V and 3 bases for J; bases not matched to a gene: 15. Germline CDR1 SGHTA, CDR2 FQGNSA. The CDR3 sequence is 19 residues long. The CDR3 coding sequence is TGTGCCAGCAGCTTAGTCGGAACTAGCGGGGCTGGGGGGAGCTACGAGCAGTACTTC. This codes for CASSLVGTSGAGGSYEQYF.

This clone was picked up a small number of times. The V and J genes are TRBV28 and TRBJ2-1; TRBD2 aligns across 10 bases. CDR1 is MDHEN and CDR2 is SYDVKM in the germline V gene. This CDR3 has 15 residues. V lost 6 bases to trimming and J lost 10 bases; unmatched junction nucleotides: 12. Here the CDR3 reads CASSPAGGPTREQFF. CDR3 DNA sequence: TGTGCCAGCAGCCCAGCGGGAGGGCCGACCCGCGAGCAGTTCTTC. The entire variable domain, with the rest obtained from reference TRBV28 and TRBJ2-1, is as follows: DVKVTQSSRYLVKRTGEKVFLECVQDMDHENMFWYRQDPGLGLRLIYFSYDVKMKEKGDIPEGYSVSREKKERFSLILESASTNQTSMYLCASSPAGGPTREQFFGPGTRLTVL.

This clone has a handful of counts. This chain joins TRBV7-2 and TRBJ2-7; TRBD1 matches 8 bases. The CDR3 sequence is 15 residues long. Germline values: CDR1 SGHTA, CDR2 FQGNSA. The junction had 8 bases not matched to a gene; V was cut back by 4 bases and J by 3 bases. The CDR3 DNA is TGTGCCAGCAGCTCCGGACAGGGTGCTTACTACGAGCAGTACTTC. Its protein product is CASSSGQGAYYEQYF.

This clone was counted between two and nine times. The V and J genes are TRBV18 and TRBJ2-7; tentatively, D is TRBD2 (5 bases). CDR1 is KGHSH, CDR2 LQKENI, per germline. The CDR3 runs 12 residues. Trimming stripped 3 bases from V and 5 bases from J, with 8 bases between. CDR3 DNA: TGTGCCAGCTCACCGATCGGGAACGAGCAGTACTTC. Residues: CASSPIGNEQYF.

The CDR3 region is CASSRRGDRGRVFANEKLFF. In DNA form, the CDR3 reads TGTGCCAGCAGCCGTCGTGGAGACAGGGGGCGAGTCTTTGCTAATGAAAAACTGTTTTTT. The chain joins TRBV4-2 to TRBJ1-4, with 10 bases identical to TRBD1. The germline gives CDR1 LGHNA, CDR2 YNFKEQ. Unmatched junction bases numbered 17, after V lost 4 bases and J lost 3 bases. The CDR3 extends over 20 amino acids.

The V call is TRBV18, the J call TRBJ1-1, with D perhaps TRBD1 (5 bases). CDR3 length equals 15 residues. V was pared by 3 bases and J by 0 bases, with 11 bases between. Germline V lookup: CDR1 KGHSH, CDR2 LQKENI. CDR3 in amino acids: CASSPRQSLNTEAFF. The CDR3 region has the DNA TGTGCCAGCTCACCTCGACAGAGCTTGAACACTGAAGCTTTCTTT.

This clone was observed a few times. CDR3 amino acids: CASSQDLGGYGYTF. The CDR3 DNA reads TGCGCCAGCAGCCAAGATCTCGGGGGCTATGGCTACACCTTC. The chain couples TRBV4-3 to TRBJ1-2, with TRBD1 as a possible D gene (5 bases). This CDR3 has 14 residues. Germline-derived CDR1 and CDR2 are LGHNA and YSLEER. The V end was cut by 0 bases, the J end by 4 bases, with 9 bases between.

The CDR3 reads CASRPPSVNEQFF. Written as DNA, the CDR3 is TGTGCCAGCAGGCCTCCATCGGTCAATGAGCAGTTCTTC. The chain links TRBV11-2 to TRBJ2-1; unclear D gene. Germline V gene sequence: CDR1 SGHAT, CDR2 FQNNGV. The CDR3 contains 13 residues. Trimming pared 6 bases from V and 6 bases from J, leaving 12 bases between.

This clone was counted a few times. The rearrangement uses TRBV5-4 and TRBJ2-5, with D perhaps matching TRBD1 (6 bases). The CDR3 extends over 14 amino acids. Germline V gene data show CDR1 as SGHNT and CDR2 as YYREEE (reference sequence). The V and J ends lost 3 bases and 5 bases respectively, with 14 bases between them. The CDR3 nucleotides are TGTGCCAGCAGCTCTTCCGGGACAATGGAGACCCAGTACTTC. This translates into CASSSSGTMETQYF.

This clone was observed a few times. CDR3 loop: CASSLGSSGRVEDTQYF. DNA for the CDR3: TGTGCCAGCAGCTTAGGTTCCAGCGGGAGAGTGGAGGATACGCAGTATTTT. The V and J genes are TRBV7-9 and TRBJ2-3, with 8 bases fitting TRBD2. Trimming removed 1 base from V and 6 bases from J; junction bases left unmatched: 12. The CDR3 has 17 residues. In germline, CDR1 is SEHNR, CDR2 FQNEAQ (reference sequence).

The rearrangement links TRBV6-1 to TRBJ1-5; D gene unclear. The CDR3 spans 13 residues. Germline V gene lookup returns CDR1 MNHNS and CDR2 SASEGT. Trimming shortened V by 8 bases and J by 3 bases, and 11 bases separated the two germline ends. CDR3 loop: CASASWNNQPQHF. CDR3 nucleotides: TGTGCCAGCGCGAGTTGGAACAATCAGCCCCAGCATTTT.

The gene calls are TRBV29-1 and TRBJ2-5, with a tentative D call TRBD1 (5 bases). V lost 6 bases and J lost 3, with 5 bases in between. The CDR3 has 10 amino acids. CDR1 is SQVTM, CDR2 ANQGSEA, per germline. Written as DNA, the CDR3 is TGCAGCGTAGGGGAAGAGACCCAGTACTTC. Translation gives CSVGEETQYF.

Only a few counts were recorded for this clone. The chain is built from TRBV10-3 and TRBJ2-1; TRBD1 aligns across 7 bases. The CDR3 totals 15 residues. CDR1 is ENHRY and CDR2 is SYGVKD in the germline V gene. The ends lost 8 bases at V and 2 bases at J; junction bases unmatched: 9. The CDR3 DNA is TGTGCCATCTCCGGGACAGTGACAACCTACAATGAGCAGTTCTTC. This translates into CAISGTVTTYNEQFF.

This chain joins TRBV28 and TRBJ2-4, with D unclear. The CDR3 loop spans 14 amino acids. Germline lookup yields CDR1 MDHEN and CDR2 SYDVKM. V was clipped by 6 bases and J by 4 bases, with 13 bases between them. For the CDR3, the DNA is TGTGCCAGCAGCCCTTTAGGGCCGAAAAACATTCAGTACTTC. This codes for CASSPLGPKNIQYF.

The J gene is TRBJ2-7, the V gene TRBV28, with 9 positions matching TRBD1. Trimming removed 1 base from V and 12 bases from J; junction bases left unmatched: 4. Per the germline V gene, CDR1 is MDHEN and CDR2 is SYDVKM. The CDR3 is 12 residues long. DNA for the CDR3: TGTGCCAGCAGTTTATACAGGGGGCTTCTGTACTTC. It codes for CASSLYRGLLYF.

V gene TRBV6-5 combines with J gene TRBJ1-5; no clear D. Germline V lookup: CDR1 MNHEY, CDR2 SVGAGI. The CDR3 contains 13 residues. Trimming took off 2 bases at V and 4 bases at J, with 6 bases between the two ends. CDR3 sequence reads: CASSYAPNQPQHF. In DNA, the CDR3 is TGTGCCAGCAGTTACGCGCCGAATCAGCCCCAGCATTTT.

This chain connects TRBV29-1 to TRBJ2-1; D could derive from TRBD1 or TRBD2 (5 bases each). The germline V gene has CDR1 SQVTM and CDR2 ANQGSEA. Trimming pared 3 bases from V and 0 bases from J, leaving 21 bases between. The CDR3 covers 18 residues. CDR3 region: CSVEDKSTGTNSYNEQFF. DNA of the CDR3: TGCAGCGTTGAGGATAAATCCACCGGGACGAACTCCTACAATGAGCAGTTCTTC.

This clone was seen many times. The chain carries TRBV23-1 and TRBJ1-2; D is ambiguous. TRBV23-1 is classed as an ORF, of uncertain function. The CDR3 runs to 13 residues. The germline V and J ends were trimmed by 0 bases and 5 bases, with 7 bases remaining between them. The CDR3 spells CASSQSRRYGYTF. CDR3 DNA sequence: TGCGCCAGCAGTCAATCGAGGAGATATGGCTACACCTTC.

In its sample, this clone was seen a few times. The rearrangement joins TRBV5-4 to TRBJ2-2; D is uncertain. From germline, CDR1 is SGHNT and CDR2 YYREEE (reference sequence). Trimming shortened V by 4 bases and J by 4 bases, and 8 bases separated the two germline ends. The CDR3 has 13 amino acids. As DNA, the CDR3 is TGTGCCAGCAGCCTCGGGCTCACCGGGGAGCTGTTTTTT. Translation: CASSLGLTGELFF.

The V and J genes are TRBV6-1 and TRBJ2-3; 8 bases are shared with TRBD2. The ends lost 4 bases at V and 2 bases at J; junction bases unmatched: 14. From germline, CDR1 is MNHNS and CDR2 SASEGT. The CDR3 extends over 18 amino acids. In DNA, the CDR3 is TGTGCCAGCAGTGGGGGGGTAAGAGCGGGAGAATTCACAGATACGCAGTATTTT. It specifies CASSGGVRAGEFTDTQYF.